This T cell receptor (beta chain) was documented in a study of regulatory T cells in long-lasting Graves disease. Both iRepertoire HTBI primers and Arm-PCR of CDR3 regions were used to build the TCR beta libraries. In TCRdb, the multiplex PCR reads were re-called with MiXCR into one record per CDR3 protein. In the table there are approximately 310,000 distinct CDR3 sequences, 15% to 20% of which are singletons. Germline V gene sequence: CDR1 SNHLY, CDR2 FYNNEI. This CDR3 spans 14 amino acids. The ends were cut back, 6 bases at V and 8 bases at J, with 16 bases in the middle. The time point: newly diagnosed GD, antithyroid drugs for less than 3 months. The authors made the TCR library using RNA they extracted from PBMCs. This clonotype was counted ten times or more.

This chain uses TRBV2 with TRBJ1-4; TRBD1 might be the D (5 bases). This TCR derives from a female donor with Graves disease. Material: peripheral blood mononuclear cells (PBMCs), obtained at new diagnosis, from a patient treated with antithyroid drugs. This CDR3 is CASRRDRPDEKLFF. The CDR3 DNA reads TGTGCCAGCAGGAGGGACCGGCCGGACGAAAAACTGTTTTTT.